One sample yielded the 23 T cell receptor beta chains listed below, sequenced in a study of shared clonotypes between healthy human individuals. The data were produced by immunoSEQ multiplex PCR, yet TCRdb's version contains in-frame clones alone and is incomplete. The data show 2 million to 2.5 million clones, with more than 85% seen just once and roughly 0.36% held by the top ten. The source material was naive CD4+ T cells from PBMCs. Subset indicated: CD45RA+ positively selected. The origin of the receptors is a man aged 18-30 years in good health. Some clones in this sample may be carry-over from other donors' samples.

This sequence joins TRBV5-1 and TRBJ2-3, with D tentatively TRBD1 (5 bases). The CDR3 is 17 residues long. The germline V and J ends were trimmed by 4 bases and 2 bases, with 20 bases remaining between them. The V gene's germline CDR1 is SGHRS and CDR2 YFSETQ. As DNA, the CDR3 is TGCGCCAGCAGCCTTCATCGAAACACAGGAGACACAGATACGCAGTATTTT. It encodes CASSLHRNTGDTDTQYF.

The chain recombines TRBV6-5 with TRBJ2-1; 9 bases align to TRBD2. Germline V gene data show CDR1 as MNHEY and CDR2 as SVGAGI. V was pared by 0 bases and J by 7 bases, with 4 bases of the junction left unmatched. The CDR3 consists of 15 residues. The CDR3 DNA sequence: TGTGCCAGCAGTTACTCCAGCGGGAGGTGGAATGAGCAGTTCTTC. Its translation: CASSYSSGRWNEQFF.

V gene TRBV11-1 combines with J gene TRBJ2-1; TRBD2 matches 8 bases. This CDR3 has 18 residues. V was pared by 3 bases and J by 6 bases, with 16 bases of the junction left unmatched. The germline CDR1 and CDR2 sequences are SGHAT and FQDESV (reference sequence). The CDR3 region has the DNA TGTGCCAGCAGCTTCTCTGTGGCGGGAGCGGGGGTTCGCAATGAGCAGTTCTTC. Its translation is CASSFSVAGAGVRNEQFF.

This clone occurred once. V gene TRBV19 combines with J gene TRBJ1-5; D call uncertain. This CDR3 region has 16 residues. Germline CDR1 reads LNHDA; CDR2 reads SQIVND (reference sequence). Trimming shortened V by 3 bases and J by 0 bases, and 12 bases separated the two germline ends. DNA for the CDR3: TGTGCCAGTAGTATCCAAGACTATTATAGCAATCAGCCCCAGCATTTT. It specifies CASSIQDYYSNQPQHF.

This chain links TRBV9 with TRBJ2-7; 7 positions agree with TRBD2. Germline V gene data show CDR1 as SGDLS and CDR2 as YYNGEE. The CDR3 is 15 residues long. Germline trimming cut 2 bases from V and 0 bases from J; bases unmatched to any gene: 5. The CDR3 DNA follows: TGTGCCAGCAGCGTCCTTGGCGGGAGCTCCTACGAGCAGTACTTC. Protein sequence: CASSVLGGSSYEQYF.

The table lists this clone with a count of one. The chain joins TRBV30 to TRBJ1-5, with D perhaps matching TRBD1 (5 bases). Germline CDR1 GTSNPN, CDR2 SVGIG (reference sequence). This CDR3 region has 16 residues. V lost 3 bases and J lost 2, with 17 bases in between. The CDR3 DNA sequence: TGTGCCTGGAGACCCCGGGGGGGGATTGGCAATCAGCCCCAGCATTTT. Protein: CAWRPRGGIGNQPQHF.

The chain is built from TRBV7-9 and TRBJ2-2, with D unclear. The V gene lost 4 bases and the J gene lost 8 bases, with 17 bases spanning the gap. Germline-derived CDR1 and CDR2 are SEHNR and FQNEAQ (reference sequence). CDR3 length equals 15 residues. Written as DNA, the CDR3 is TGTGCCAGCAGCTGGACCAAACGAGGCGCGGGGGAGCTGTTTTTT. Translated: CASSWTKRGAGELFF.

The chain links TRBV10-3 to TRBJ1-1, with TRBD1 matching over 8 bases. This CDR3 has 15 residues. Trimming at V came to 6 bases and at J to 2 bases, leaving 8 bases not matched to a gene. Germline CDR1 and CDR2: ENHRY and SYGVKD. The CDR3 sequence: CAISNRGSVNTEAFF. CDR3 nucleotide sequence: TGTGCCATCAGCAACAGGGGGTCGGTTAACACTGAAGCTTTCTTT.

The chain combines TRBV5-4 with TRBJ2-5; TRBD2 aligns across 11 bases. J was trimmed by 5 bases and V by 4 bases; bases with no gene match: 13. The CDR3 is 17 amino acids. CDR1 and CDR2 from the germline V gene are SGHNT and YYREEE (reference sequence). The CDR3 is CASSPPGSGRAGETQYF. The CDR3 region has the DNA TGTGCCAGCAGCCCTCCAGGTAGCGGGAGGGCCGGGGAGACCCAGTACTTC. Filled out from reference TRBV5-4 and TRBJ2-5, the complete variable domain reads ETGVTQSPTHLIKTRGQQVTLRCSSQSGHNTVSWYQQALGQGPQFIFQYYREEENGRGNFPPRFSGLQFPNYSSELNVNALELDDSALYLCASSPPGSGRAGETQYFGPGTRLLVL.

This sequence joins TRBV19 and TRBJ2-1; TRBD1 is a possible D gene (6 bases). The CDR3 extends over 13 amino acids. Germline V CDR1 and CDR2: LNHDA, SQIVND (reference sequence). Trimming left V 3 bases short and J 7 bases short, with 10 bases between. In nucleotides, the CDR3 is TGTGCCAGTAGTATCCTAAGGGGGAATGAGCAGTTCTTC. Its translation is CASSILRGNEQFF.

The rearrangement uses TRBV29-1 and TRBJ1-2, with 7 nucleotides matching TRBD1. After removal of 4 bases from V and 4 bases from J, the junction contained 9 bases not matched to a gene. The germline CDR1 and CDR2 sequences are SQVTM and ANQGSEA. This CDR3 has 14 amino acids. The CDR3 is CSVVTPRTGYGYTF. The CDR3 DNA is TGCAGCGTTGTCACACCAAGGACAGGCTATGGCTACACCTTC.

This clone has a single count. The chain carries TRBV7-2 and TRBJ2-3; perhaps TRBD2 as D (5 bases). Germline assignment: CDR1 SGHTA and CDR2 FQGNSA. Trimming stripped 1 base from V and 2 bases from J, with 13 bases between. This CDR3 is built from 16 residues. The CDR3 protein is CASSLDSAIPTDTQYF. Here the CDR3 DNA reads TGTGCCAGCAGCTTAGATAGCGCAATACCCACAGATACGCAGTATTTT.

With regard to this clone: The sample contains more than one DNA sequence encoding this CDR3. The chain combines TRBV9 with TRBJ2-3; a weak D match, TRBD1 (6 bases). The CDR3 loop spans 15 amino acids. CDR1 is SGDLS and CDR2 is YYNGEE in the germline V gene. The V end was cut by 4 bases, the J end by 0 bases, with 12 bases between. CDR3 DNA: TGTGCCAGCAGCCCGCGGACAGCTAGCACAGATACGCAGTATTTT. It codes for CASSPRTASTDTQYF.

The rearrangement links TRBV11-2 to TRBJ2-1; 8 nucleotides line up with TRBD1. This CDR3 contains 14 residues. The ends lost 4 bases at V and 8 bases at J; junction bases unmatched: 7. CDR1 and CDR2 from the germline V gene are SGHAT and FQNNGV. CDR3: CASSSRTGHDEQFF. As DNA, the CDR3 is TGTGCCAGCAGCTCTAGGACAGGGCATGATGAGCAGTTCTTC.

This clone was seen a handful of times. The chain carries TRBV10-3 and TRBJ2-4, with TRBD1 identical over 10 bases. The CDR3 extends over 23 amino acids. The germline gives CDR1 ENHRY, CDR2 SYGVKD. V gave up 6 bases and J gave up 0 bases; unmatched junction bases: 26. The CDR3 sequence is CAIRDGQGGSSRAGVIAKNIQYF. The CDR3, as DNA: TGTGCCATCAGGGACGGACAGGGGGGATCGTCAAGGGCGGGTGTTATAGCCAAAAACATTCAGTACTTC.

The rearrangement uses TRBV7-8 and TRBJ2-7; no firm D call. V was shortened by 4 bases and J by 7 bases, with 14 bases between the two germline ends. The CDR3 consists of 13 residues. The germline V gene has CDR1 SGHVS and CDR2 FQNEAQ. The DNA for the CDR3 is TGTGCCAGCAGCTCCCGACTGATTACGGAGCAGTACTTC. Protein: CASSSRLITEQYF.

The V and J genes are TRBV9 and TRBJ2-7; 8 bases map to TRBD2. CDR1 and CDR2 from the germline V gene are SGDLS and YYNGEE. This CDR3 spans 16 amino acids. With V trimmed by 3 bases and J by 4 bases, 12 bases remained unmatched. CDR3 residues: CASSGGGAGVSYEQYF. The CDR3 DNA sequence: TGTGCCAGCAGCGGGGGAGGAGCGGGAGTTTCGTACGAGCAGTACTTC.

The chain uses TRBV1 and TRBJ1-3; the DNA was not used to check the table's D call, TRBD1. TRBV1 is marked as a pseudogene. The CDR3 totals 14 residues. The CDR3 reads CTSSPTGIRNTIYF. CDR3 DNA: TGCACCAGCAGCCCGACAGGGATAAGAAACACCATATATTTT.

This chain connects TRBV5-1 to TRBJ2-1; 8 bases are shared with TRBD2. V lost 2 bases, J lost 2 bases, and 0 bases stayed unmatched. Germline V gene sequence: CDR1 SGHRS, CDR2 YFSETQ. This CDR3 is 14 amino acids long. The DNA for the CDR3 is TGCGCCAGCAGCTTAGCGGGAGCCTACAATGAGCAGTTCTTC. Translated: CASSLAGAYNEQFF.

This chain uses TRBV6-5 with TRBJ2-7; no definite D call. The length of the CDR3 is 13 residues. V was shortened by 6 bases and J by 4 bases, with 13 bases between the two germline ends. Germline CDR1 and CDR2: MNHEY and SVGAGI. CDR3 sequence: CASRYDVRYEQYF. DNA for the CDR3: TGTGCCAGCAGGTACGATGTTCGGTACGAGCAGTACTTC.

The rearrangement joins TRBV7-9 to TRBJ2-2; D possibly corresponds to TRBD1 (6 bases). The CDR3 runs to 15 residues. Germline V gene sequence: CDR1 SEHNR, CDR2 FQNEAQ (reference sequence). With 5 bases removed from V and 5 bases from J, the gap between germline ends came to 15 bases. The CDR3 spells CASSPQGFPTGELFF. For the CDR3, the DNA is TGTGCCAGCAGCCCGCAGGGGTTCCCGACCGGGGAGCTGTTTTTT. Based on the CDR3 plus reference TRBV7-9 and TRBJ2-2, the full variable domain is DTGVSQNPRHKITKRGQNVTFRCDPISEHNRLYWYRQTLGQGPEFLTYFQNEAQLEKSRLLSDRFSAERPKGSFSTLEIQRTEQGDSAMYLCASSPQGFPTGELFFGEGSRLTVL.

A remark on this clone: Compared with germline, one end of the junction differs, possibly owing to a read error. V usage is TRBV6-6 and J usage is TRBJ2-2; 9 bases fit TRBD1. The V gene's germline CDR1 is MNHNY and CDR2 SVGAGI (reference sequence). This CDR3 has 15 residues. CDR3 sequence reads: CASTGQGRNTGEPFF. In DNA, the CDR3 is TGTGCCAGCACCGGACAGGGGAGAAACACCGGGGAGCCGTTTTTT.

The chain has TRBV9 and TRBJ2-2; 9 nucleotides line up with TRBD1. CDR3 length: 15 residues. CDR1 and CDR2 (germline): SGDLS, YYNGEE. The V segment lost 3 bases and the J segment 7 bases; nucleotides outside the gene matches: 7. The CDR3 region has the DNA TGTGCCAGCAGCGCCCGGACAGGGGAGTACGGGGAGCTGTTTTTT. Residues: CASSARTGEYGELFF. The full variable domain, in which reference TRBV9 and TRBJ2-2 provide the parts outside the CDR3, is DSGVTQTPKHLITATGQRVTLRCSPRSGDLSVYWYQQSLDQGLQFLIQYYNGEERAKGNILERFSAQQFPDLHSELNLSSLELGDSALYFCASSARTGEYGELFFGEGSRLTVL.